Included here is one T cell receptor beta chain sequence, with context. Antigen specificity is unknown. CDR3 length: 14 amino acids. From germline, CDR1 is LGHDT and CDR2 YNNKEL (reference sequence). The ends were cut back, 7 bases at V and 4 bases at J, with 11 bases in the middle. This sample is part of a study of T cell responses to AZD1222 COVID-19 vaccine. General study findings and limits: In a largely white British group with more females than males, clonal diversity was possibly underestimated. Just 5 to 7 people given AZD1222 tested seropositive at baseline. Spike-specific TCR breadth and depth rose after two AZD1222 doses. Unmutated variant regions are reportedly the target of nearly half of TCRs that are spike-specific.

Clones were read by immunoSEQ multiplex PCR, and TCRdb kept only the in-frame ones, dropping some. The data show around 130,000 clones, approximately 91% seen once. Sequences were derived from peripheral blood, sampled on day 0 of AZD1222 vaccination. The chain links TRBV3-1 (or the pseudogene TRBV3-2) to TRBJ1-6, with D tentatively TRBD1 (6 bases). The TCR comes from an adult in good health. CDR3 protein: CASNRGQYNSPLHF. The CDR3 DNA sequence: TGTGCCAGCAACCGCGGACAGTATAATTCACCCCTCCACTTT.